This T cell receptor beta chain was retrieved from a study of T cells in Graves' hyperthyroidism and ophthalmopathy. V was cut by 6 bases and J by 7 bases, with 18 bases left in between. The CDR3 consists of 14 residues. CDR1 is SEHNR, CDR2 FQNEAQ, per germline (reference sequence). Amplified TCR beta CDR3 regions came from RNA transcripts. During a first-round RT-PCR of the TCR CDR3, the HTBI primer set was used. TCRdb processed the multiplex PCR reads anew with MiXCR; each CDR3 protein has one entry. The data hold under 250,000 distinct CDR3 sequences, with roughly a sixth observed a single time. The sample consisted of blood. This clonotype originated in a woman in her 50s with Graves' hyperthyroidism. The rearrangement uses TRBV7-9 and TRBJ1-2, with D perhaps matching TRBD1 (6 bases). The DNA for the CDR3 is TGTGCCAGCAGTCTCGCACCAGGGGAAGGTGGCTACACCTTC. As protein: CASSLAPGEGGYTF.